The rows below give T cell receptor beta chains drawn from one sample of a study of blood T cells in healthy people across ages. TCRdb itself ran the 5' RACE reads through MiXCR, one entry per CDR3 protein. Of 550,000 to 600,000 distinct CDR3 sequences in the sample, 47% are singletons; the top ten hold approximately 25%. The sample comprised blood. The receptors here all came from an elderly man in good health. Both conserved end residues are part of each CDR3. A D gene is named only where the DNA matches it firmly. Clone size is shown for a subset of rows, as once, few, many or a class of expanded clone.

V gene	J gene	CDR3 length	D gene	clone size	CDR3 DNA	CDR3 protein
TRBV20-1	TRBJ2-1	17	TRBD2	NA	TGCAGTGCTAGTGGCCTAGCGGGGGGTTGGTCCTACAATGAGCAGTTCTTC	CSASGLAGGWSYNEQFF
TRBV6-6	TRBJ1-5	16	NA	NA	TGTGCCAGCAGCTCCTGGGCAGGGTCGGGCAATCAGCCCCAGCATTTT	CASSSWAGSGNQPQHF
TRBV6-2/TRBV6-3	TRBJ1-6	17	NA	NA	TGTGCCAGCAGTTACGCGCAGGGTGGGACCTATAATTCACCCCTCCACTTT	CASSYAQGGTYNSPLHF
TRBV6-2/TRBV6-3	TRBJ2-2	14	TRBD2	once	TGTGCCAGCAGCCCTAGCGGGAGCACCGGGGAGCTGTTTTTT	CASSPSGSTGELFF
TRBV20-1	TRBJ2-7	14	TRBD1	NA	TGCAGTGCCGCCCGACAGGGCTTCTCCTACGAGCAGTACTTC	CSAARQGFSYEQYF
TRBV20-1	TRBJ1-6	12	NA	NA	TGCAGTGCTAGGCAGAGTAATTCACCCCTCCACTTT	CSARQSNSPLHF
TRBV4-2	TRBJ2-3	13	NA	many	TGTGCCAGCAGCAGGGACGGGACAGATACGCAGTATTTT	CASSRDGTDTQYF
TRBV5-1	TRBJ2-7	15	TRBD2	NA	TGCGCCAGCAGCCCCGACGGGAGGGCGCTCAACGAGCAGTACTTC	CASSPDGRALNEQYF
TRBV5-1	TRBJ2-1	11	NA	NA	TGCGCCAGCAGCTGGGCGGCAGAGCAGTTCTTC	CASSWAAEQFF
TRBV29-1	TRBJ1-2	11	NA	NA	TGCAGCGTTGAGGCAGTCTATGGCTACACCTTC	CSVEAVYGYTF
TRBV20-1	TRBJ2-1	15	NA	NA	TGCAGTGCTAGAGTGCCAGACAGCTCCTACAATGAGCAGTTCTTC	CSARVPDSSYNEQFF
TRBV10-3	TRBJ1-5	12	NA	NA	TGTGCCACGGGGACGGGTAATCAGCCCCAGCATTTT	CATGTGNQPQHF
TRBV7-2	TRBJ1-1	14	TRBD1	few	TGTGCCAGCAGCTCCCGGGACAGGTACACTGAAGCTTTCTTT	CASSSRDRYTEAFF
TRBV12-3/TRBV12-4	TRBJ1-1	13	NA	NA	TGTGCCAGCAGTTGGACCGAGAACACTGAAGCTTTCTTT	CASSWTENTEAFF
TRBV6-5	TRBJ1-1	15	TRBD1	NA	TGTGCCAGCAGTTTCCCGGGACAGGGGGTTTCTGAAGCTTTCTTT	CASSFPGQGVSEAFF
TRBV7-3	TRBJ2-1	14	TRBD1	NA	TGTGCCAGCAGCTCCTCCCGGACAGGGGTCGAGCAGTTCTTC	CASSSSRTGVEQFF
TRBV27	TRBJ2-1	15	TRBD2	few	TGTGCCAGCAGTCCCGATCGGGGGGTCAACAATGAGCAGTTCTTC	CASSPDRGVNNEQFF
TRBV20-1	TRBJ2-7	14	TRBD1	NA	TGCAGTGCTCGAGAAGGGACAGGCCCCTACGAGCAGTACTTC	CSAREGTGPYEQYF
TRBV4-3	TRBJ2-7	17	TRBD2	NA	TGCGCCAGCAGCCAAGGCCATGGGAGCGGGAGGCCCTACGAGCAGTACTTC	CASSQGHGSGRPYEQYF
TRBV11-1	TRBJ2-1	15	TRBD1	NA	TGTGCCAGCAGACCTCGGGACAGGGGGCCTCAGGAGCAGTTCTTC	CASRPRDRGPQEQFF
TRBV6-6	TRBJ2-5	14	TRBD1	NA	TGTGCCAGCAGCGAAACAGGGGCCCAAGAGACCCAGTACTTC	CASSETGAQETQYF
TRBV20-1	TRBJ2-1	12	NA	NA	TGCAGTGCCCTAGGACCGTACAATGAGCAGTTCTTC	CSALGPYNEQFF
TRBV5-1	TRBJ1-1	15	TRBD1	NA	TGCGCCAGCAGCTTGTTGCAGGGGGAAGGGACTGAAGCTTTCTTT	CASSLLQGEGTEAFF
TRBV4-3	TRBJ2-1	15	TRBD2	NA	TGCGCCAGCAGCCAAGATAGGGCTAGCGGGAGCCTCCAGTTCTTC	CASSQDRASGSLQFF
TRBV28	TRBJ2-5	14	NA	NA	TGTGCCAGCAGTGTTCAGCCAACATCGGAGACCCAGTACTTC	CASSVQPTSETQYF
TRBV28	TRBJ2-7	13	NA	NA	TGTGCCAGCAGGCCTACTAGTGTCCACGAGCAGTACTTC	CASRPTSVHEQYF
TRBV20-1	TRBJ1-2	13	NA	NA	TGCAGTGCCAGCTCGGGAGTGAGCTATGGCTACACCTTC	CSASSGVSYGYTF
TRBV6-4	TRBJ2-3	13	NA	once	TGTGCCAGCAGCCCCTTGGGGGGCGGTACGCAGTATTTT	CASSPLGGGTQYF
TRBV7-9	TRBJ2-4	16	TRBD1	few	TGTGCCAGCAGCTTAGGAGGGGGCATCGCCAAAAACATTCAGTACTTC	CASSLGGGIAKNIQYF
TRBV6-6	TRBJ1-1	13	NA	few	TGTGCCAGCGTCGGGGCGGCGCACCGCGAAGCTTTCTTT	CASVGAAHREAFF
TRBV6-5	TRBJ2-3	15	NA	many	TGTGCCACCATCGCCCCGGGACTCATCACAGATACGCAGTATTTT	CATIAPGLITDTQYF
TRBV10-3	TRBJ2-3	15	NA	NA	TGTGCCATCAGTGAGTCTAACCCCTCATTAGATACGCAGTATTTT	CAISESNPSLDTQYF
TRBV6-2/TRBV6-3	TRBJ2-1	15	NA	once	TGTGCCAGCAGTTACGGGACCAGGCCACAAGCTGAGCAGTTCTTC	CASSYGTRPQAEQFF
TRBV3-1	TRBJ2-2	16	TRBD1	once	TGTGCCAGCAGCCAAGATCGGGACAGGGGCACCGGGGAGCTGTTTTTT	CASSQDRDRGTGELFF
TRBV7-2	TRBJ2-7	14	NA	NA	TGTGCCAGCAGCCAGTACAGCTCCTACAATGAGCAGTACTTC	CASSQYSSYNEQYF
TRBV15	TRBJ2-1	16	TRBD2	few	TGTGCCACCAGCGGCGGGCGACTAGCGGGAACAAATGAGCAGTTCTTC	CATSGGRLAGTNEQFF
TRBV29-1	TRBJ2-3	13	NA	few	TGCAGCGTGGGCAGCGCCCCGGTGGATACGCAGTATTTT	CSVGSAPVDTQYF
TRBV6-6	TRBJ1-4	16	NA	few	TGTGCCAGCAGGGACTATACCGGGGCAACTAATGAAAAACTGTTTTTT	CASRDYTGATNEKLFF
TRBV12-3/TRBV12-4	TRBJ2-1	16	TRBD1	many	TGTGCCAGCAGTTTAAGGGGCGGGACAGGGGCCAATGAGCAGTTCTTC	CASSLRGGTGANEQFF
TRBV20-1	TRBJ2-3	13	NA	NA	TGCAGTGCTGCCAAGAGGGCTGCAGATACGCAGTATTTT	CSAAKRAADTQYF
TRBV10-3	TRBJ2-7	13	NA	once	TGTGCCATCAGTGAGAGGGAAGGTCACGAGCAGTACTTC	CAISEREGHEQYF
TRBV4-3	TRBJ2-3	17	NA	NA	TGCGCCAGCAGCCAAGATCTTGGTCCTGGGAGCACAGATACGCAGTATTTT	CASSQDLGPGSTDTQYF
TRBV10-3	TRBJ1-1	14	TRBD1	NA	TGTGTCAGTAATCCGGGACAGGAGAACACTGAAGCTTTCTTT	CVSNPGQENTEAFF
TRBV10-3	TRBJ2-1	15	TRBD1	NA	TGTGCCATCAGAGAAAGGACAGGTAGAGGCAATGAGCAGTTCTTC	CAIRERTGRGNEQFF
TRBV6-1	TRBJ1-2	15	TRBD1	NA	TGTGCCAGCAGACCACGCGGACAGGGATGGAATGGCTACACCTTC	CASRPRGQGWNGYTF